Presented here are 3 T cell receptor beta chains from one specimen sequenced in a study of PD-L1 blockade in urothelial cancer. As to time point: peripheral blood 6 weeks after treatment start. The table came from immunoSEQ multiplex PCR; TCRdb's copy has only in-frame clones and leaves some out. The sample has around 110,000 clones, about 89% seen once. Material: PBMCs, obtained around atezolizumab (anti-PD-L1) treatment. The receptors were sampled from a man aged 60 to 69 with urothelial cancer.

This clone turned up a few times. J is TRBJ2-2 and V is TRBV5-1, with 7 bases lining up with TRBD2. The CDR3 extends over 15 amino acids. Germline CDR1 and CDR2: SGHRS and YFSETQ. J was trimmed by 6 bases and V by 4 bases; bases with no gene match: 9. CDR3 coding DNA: TGCGCCAGCAGCCGGGGAGCGGGACCCCCCGGGGAGCTGTTTTTT. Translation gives CASSRGAGPPGELFF.

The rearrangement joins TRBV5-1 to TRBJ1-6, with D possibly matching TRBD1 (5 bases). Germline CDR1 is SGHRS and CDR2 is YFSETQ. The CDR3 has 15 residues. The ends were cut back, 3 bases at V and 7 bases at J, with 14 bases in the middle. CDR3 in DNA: TGCGCCAGCAGCTCGGGACGGCGGGAGAATTCACCCCTCCACTTT. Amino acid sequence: CASSSGRRENSPLHF.

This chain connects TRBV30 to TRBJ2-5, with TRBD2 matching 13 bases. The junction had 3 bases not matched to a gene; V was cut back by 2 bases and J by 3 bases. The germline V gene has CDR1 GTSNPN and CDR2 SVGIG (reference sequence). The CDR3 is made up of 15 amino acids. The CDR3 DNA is TGTGCCTGGAGTAAAGGACTAGCGGGAGAAGAGACCCAGTACTTC. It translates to CAWSKGLAGEETQYF.